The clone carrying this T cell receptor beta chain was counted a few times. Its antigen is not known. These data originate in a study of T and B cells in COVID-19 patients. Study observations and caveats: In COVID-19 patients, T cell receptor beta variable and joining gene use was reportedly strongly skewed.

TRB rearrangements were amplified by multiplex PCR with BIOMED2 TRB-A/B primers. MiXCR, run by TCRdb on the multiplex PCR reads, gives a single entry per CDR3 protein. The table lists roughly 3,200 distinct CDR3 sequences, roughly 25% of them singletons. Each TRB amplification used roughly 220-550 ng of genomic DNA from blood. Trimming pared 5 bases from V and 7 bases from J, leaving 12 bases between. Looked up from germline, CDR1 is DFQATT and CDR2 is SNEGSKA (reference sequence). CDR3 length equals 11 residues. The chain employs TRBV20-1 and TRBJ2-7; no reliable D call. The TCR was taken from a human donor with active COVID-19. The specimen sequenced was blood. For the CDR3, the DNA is TGCAGTGCTGCAGCCGGAACTGAGCAGTACTTC. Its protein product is CSAAAGTEQYF.